This T cell receptor beta chain was recorded in a study of OX40 agonist ivuxolimab in advanced cancers. Looking at the study overall: Six ivuxolimab dose levels, 0.01 to 10 mg/kg, were given intravenously every 2 weeks. Partial responses were seen in three patients, one with hepatocellular carcinoma and two with cutaneous melanoma. A diagnosis of hepatocellular carcinoma, melanoma, renal cell or head and neck cancer was present in dose-escalation patients.

Regarding this clone: Its target is not known.

Generated by immunoSEQ multiplex PCR, the TCRdb table keeps only in-frame clones and is missing some. The sample has about 71,000 clones, 85% to 90% seen once. Germline CDR1 is SNHLY and CDR2 is FYNNEI. V dropped 7 bases and J dropped 0; count of bases not matched to a gene: 6. There are 18 residues in the CDR3. Study results and caveats: At doses 0.1 to 3.0 mg/kg, CD4+ and CD8+ clones expanded.

The sequence was obtained from an adult with an advanced solid tumor such as melanoma, head and neck, liver or kidney cancer. The sequences come from CD4+ or CD8+ T cells sorted from blood, collected in a trial of the OX40 agonist ivuxolimab. This chain connects TRBV2 to TRBJ2-6, with TRBD2 matching 13 bases. DNA for the CDR3: TGTGCCAGCATCCAGGGACTAGCGGGATCCTCTGGGGCCAACGTCCTGACTTTC. Translation: CASIQGLAGSSGANVLTF.